This T cell receptor (beta chain) was observed in a study of T cells in Graves' hyperthyroidism and ophthalmopathy. Study-level points and caveats: Most clonotypes expanded in thyroid above 0.001 were likewise present in blood.

The investigators amplified TCR beta CDR3 regions from RNA transcripts. The primer set for the first-round RT-PCR of the TCR CDR3 was HTBI. TCRdb re-derived calls from the multiplex PCR reads in MiXCR, one entry per CDR3 protein. The table includes a few hundred thousand distinct CDR3 sequences, around 42% detected once. This clonotype was seen ten or more times. The antigen is undetermined. Germline V lookup: CDR1 LNHDA, CDR2 SQIVND (reference sequence). V lost 4 bases and J 1 base, leaving 16 bases between the germline ends. CDR3 size: 16 residues. Specimen: peripheral blood or thyroid tissue (not recorded which). This clonotype was obtained from a woman in her late teens or twenties with Graves' hyperthyroidism. The chain couples TRBV19 to TRBJ2-5; D might be TRBD2 (6 bases). The CDR3 DNA is TGTGCCAGTAGTACCCGTAGCGGAGGGTTCCAAGAGACCCAGTACTTC. It codes for CASSTRSGGFQETQYF.